Following are 19 T cell receptor beta chains from one sample sequenced in a study of post-analysis software for immune sequencing data. Study observations and caveats: TRBV5-6, TRBV5-1 and TRBV20-1 belonged to a set of roughly 5 TRBV segments that were more frequent in patients than controls.

These receptors are not linked to any known antigen. Built from TCR beta cDNA, the libraries had unique molecular identifiers in them. One entry per CDR3 protein, called by TCRdb with MiXCR from the PCR reads. Among approximately 730,000 distinct CDR3 sequences listed, more than 45% were seen once. Sequencing was carried out using blood. These TCRs come from a girl under 18 with multiple sclerosis.

The chain employs TRBV20-1 and TRBJ2-2, with D perhaps TRBD1 (6 bases). CDR1 is DFQATT and CDR2 is SNEGSKA in the germline V gene (reference sequence). This CDR3 region has 14 residues. V dropped 4 bases and J dropped 7 bases, with 16 bases sitting between them. In nucleotides, the CDR3 is TGCAGTGCTACTTTTTCAGGGGCGGGCGGGGAGCTGTTTTTT. It specifies CSATFSGAGGELFF.

This chain uses TRBV25-1 with TRBJ2-1; the D gene could be TRBD1 or TRBD2 (5 bases each). Trimming left V 6 bases short and J 8 bases short, with 32 bases between. The CDR3 sequence is 19 residues long. Germline loops: CDR1 MGHDK, CDR2 SYGVNS. CDR3 nucleotides: TGTGCCAGCAGCCCATCGAAGCTCGGAGCAGGGCGGTTGGGGGATGAGCAGTTCTTC. This translates into CASSPSKLGAGRLGDEQFF.

This clonotype was detected only a few times. The rearrangement uses TRBV13 and TRBJ2-7; perhaps D is TRBD1 or TRBD2 (5 bases each). There are 15 residues in the CDR3. The V end was cut by 1 base, the J end by 0 bases, with 10 bases between. Germline V gene lookup returns CDR1 PRHDT and CDR2 FYEKMQ (reference sequence). The CDR3 region is CASSLAGPSSYEQYF. CDR3 DNA sequence: TGTGCCAGCAGCTTAGCGGGGCCTAGCTCCTACGAGCAGTACTTC.

Comments on this clonotype: The junction does not match germline at one end; this may be a read error. The genes are TRBV28 and TRBJ2-1; 9 nucleotides align to TRBD2. The CDR3 has 15 amino acids. Per germline, CDR1 MDHEN and CDR2 SYDVKM. The CDR3 loop is CASSLSGSLYDEQFF. CDR3 nucleotides: TGTGCCAGCAGTCTTAGCGGGAGCCTCTACGATGAGCAGTTCTTC.

This clonotype was picked up a small number of times. The V and J genes are TRBV5-1 and TRBJ2-3; 8 bases fit TRBD2. The CDR3 has 15 residues. After removal of 4 bases from V and 0 bases from J, the junction contained 4 bases not matched to a gene. Germline V gives CDR1 SGHRS, CDR2 YFSETQ. The CDR3 loop reads CASSKTSDSTDTQYF. The CDR3 DNA reads TGCGCCAGCAGCAAGACTAGCGACAGCACAGATACGCAGTATTTT.

This clonotype was observed a few times. The chain has TRBV6-4 and TRBJ2-6; D is undetermined. Germline lookup yields CDR1 MRHNA and CDR2 SNTAGT. The V and J ends lost 2 bases and 4 bases respectively, with 9 bases between them. This CDR3 is built from 15 residues. CDR3 DNA: TGTGCCAGCAGTGACACAGCCTCCGGGGCCAACGTCCTGACTTTC. It specifies CASSDTASGANVLTF.

V is TRBV5-6 and J is TRBJ2-1; no definite D call. Trimming took 6 bases from V and 4 from J, leaving 11 bases between them. The CDR3 has 13 amino acids. Per germline, CDR1 SGHDT and CDR2 YYEEEE. CDR3 region: CASKHLVYNEQFF. The CDR3 DNA follows: TGTGCCAGCAAACATTTGGTTTACAATGAGCAGTTCTTC.

This chain uses TRBV5-1 with TRBJ2-1, with D perhaps given as TRBD1 or TRBD2 (7 bases each). This CDR3 is built from 14 residues. V was pared by 4 bases and J by 10 bases, with 18 bases between. Germline loops: CDR1 SGHRS, CDR2 YFSETQ. CDR3 residues: CASSTDQGEGEQFF. For the CDR3, the DNA is TGCGCCAGCAGCACTGATCAGGGGGAGGGCGAGCAGTTCTTC. The whole variable domain, remainder taken from reference TRBV5-1 and TRBJ2-1, is KAGVTQTPRYLIKTRGQQVTLSCSPISGHRSVSWYQQTPGQGLQFLFEYFSETQRNKGNFPGRFSGRQFSNSRSEMNVSTLELGDSALYLCASSTDQGEGEQFFGPGTRLTVL.

This chain links TRBV7-9 with TRBJ2-7; tentative D call: TRBD2 (5 bases). The CDR3 runs to 13 residues. Germline V gives CDR1 SEHNR, CDR2 FQNEAQ (reference sequence). The V end lost 7 bases, the J end lost 3 bases, and 13 bases lay between the germline ends. The CDR3 region is CASKEEPDYEQYF. The CDR3 nucleotides read TGTGCCAGCAAGGAGGAACCTGACTACGAGCAGTACTTC. Using reference TRBV7-9 and TRBJ2-7 for the parts outside the CDR3, the full variable domain is DTGVSQNPRHKITKRGQNVTFRCDPISEHNRLYWYRQTLGQGPEFLTYFQNEAQLEKSRLLSDRFSAERPKGSFSTLEIQRTEQGDSAMYLCASKEEPDYEQYFGPGTRLTVT.

This clonotype has more than one count but fewer than ten. The chain combines TRBV29-1 with TRBJ2-3, with D perhaps TRBD2 (6 bases). The CDR3 sequence is 16 residues long. The V end lost 3 bases, the J end lost 3 bases, and 19 bases lay between the germline ends. Germline V lookup: CDR1 SQVTM, CDR2 ANQGSEA. CDR3 bases: TGCAGCGTTGATCCCTCCCTAGCGTCTTTGACAGATACGCAGTATTTT. Encoded protein: CSVDPSLASLTDTQYF.

Details on this clonotype: Given a much more abundant clone one base away, this may be a read error. The V call is TRBV14, the J call TRBJ2-2; TRBD2 aligns across 12 bases. Germline V gene data show CDR1 as SGHDN and CDR2 as FVKESK. This CDR3 comprises 18 residues. CDR3 in DNA: TGTGCCAGCAGCCAAGATCGGAGGACTAGCGGGAACACCGGGGGGCTGTTTTTT. This encodes CASSQDRRTSGNTGGLFF. Complete variable domain (other parts from reference TRBV14 and TRBJ2-2): EAGVTQFPSHSVIEKGQTVTLRCDPISGHDNLYWYRRVMGKEIKFLLHFVKESKQDESGMPNNRFLAERTGGTYSTLKVQPAELEDSGVYFCASSQDRRTSGNTGGLFFGEGSRLTVL.

The J gene is TRBJ2-7, the V gene TRBV30; weak D call: TRBD1 (5 bases). The germline V and J ends were trimmed by 4 bases and 5 bases, with 9 bases remaining between them. The CDR3 loop spans 11 amino acids. CDR1 is GTSNPN and CDR2 is SVGIG in the germline V gene (reference sequence). The CDR3 spells CAWTGLNEQYF. In DNA form, the CDR3 reads TGTGCCTGGACAGGGCTTAACGAGCAGTACTTC.

The genes are TRBV3-1 and TRBJ1-4; D is unresolved. V was pared by 0 bases and J by 12 bases, with 11 bases between. Germline V gene data show CDR1 as LGHDT and CDR2 as YNNKEL (reference sequence). This CDR3 contains 13 residues. Here the CDR3 reads CASSQEGGGELFF. CDR3 nucleotide sequence: TGTGCCAGCAGCCAAGAGGGAGGAGGAGAACTGTTTTTT.

The chain links TRBV5-5 to TRBJ1-2; the D is unclear. Germline V gene sequence: CDR1 SGHKS, CDR2 YYEKEE (reference sequence). V lost 4 bases and J 0 bases, leaving 13 bases between the germline ends. The CDR3 is 15 residues long. CDR3 DNA sequence: TGTGCCAGCAGCCACCTGGGCAGTTCTAACTATGGCTACACCTTC. Translation gives CASSHLGSSNYGYTF.

Note on this clonotype: Because it lacks the conserved phenylalanine or tryptophan at the end, this CDR3 is likely a read error. V gene TRBV5-1 combines with J gene TRBJ2-1, with 10 bases aligning to TRBD1. Germline values: CDR1 SGHRS, CDR2 YFSETQ. J gave up 9 bases and V 4 bases, and 10 bases lay outside the gene matches. The CDR3 spans 15 residues. CDR3 nucleotide sequence: TGCGCCAGCAGCCCGGGACAGGGGTTTACGAGTGAGCAGTTCTGC. Protein sequence: CASSPGQGFTSEQFC.

The CDR3 here is CASSVARQSSGANVLTF. The DNA for the CDR3 is TGTGCCAGCAGCGTAGCTCGACAGAGCTCTGGGGCCAACGTCCTGACTTTC. The rearrangement uses TRBV9 and TRBJ2-6; D may be TRBD1 (5 bases). The CDR3 is made up of 17 amino acids. V was trimmed by 0 bases and J by 0 bases, leaving 10 bases between them. Per germline, CDR1 SGDLS and CDR2 YYNGEE. Full variable domain (outside the CDR3, taken from reference TRBV9 and TRBJ2-6): DSGVTQTPKHLITATGQRVTLRCSPRSGDLSVYWYQQSLDQGLQFLIQYYNGEERAKGNILERFSAQQFPDLHSELNLSSLELGDSALYFCASSVARQSSGANVLTFGAGSRLTVL.

The chain links TRBV28 to TRBJ2-5; TRBD2 agrees at 8 bases. The J call may be wrong; the DNA end is better matched by TRBJ2-7. CDR3 length equals 17 residues. The germline V gene has CDR1 MDHEN and CDR2 SYDVKM. CDR3 residues: CASSPRLSSGKKYEQYF. The DNA of the CDR3 is TGTGCCAGCAGTCCCCGCCTCAGTAGCGGGAAGAAATACGAGCAGTACTTC.

The sample holds a few counts of this clonotype. The V gene is TRBV25-1, the J gene TRBJ2-7; D is uncertain. This CDR3 contains 15 residues. Trimming removed 4 bases at V and 3 bases at J, with 16 bases between. The germline V gene has CDR1 MGHDK and CDR2 SYGVNS. CDR3 sequence: CASSAPIGWDYEQYF. The CDR3 nucleotides read TGTGCCAGCAGTGCCCCCATCGGGTGGGACTACGAGCAGTACTTC.

Written as DNA, the CDR3 is TGTGCCAGCAGTATCGGGTTGATCACTGAAGCTTTCTTT. Encoded protein: CASSIGLITEAFF. This rearrangement joins TRBV25-1 to TRBJ1-1; D is unresolved. The V gene's germline CDR1 is MGHDK and CDR2 SYGVNS. The CDR3 extends over 13 amino acids. V was trimmed by 5 bases and J by 4 bases, leaving 11 bases between them.